These T cell receptor beta chains were read from a single sample in a study of blood T cell repertoires in COVID-19. The table came from immunoSEQ multiplex PCR; TCRdb's copy has only in-frame clones and leaves some out. The sample gives around 250,000 clones, roughly 80% of which show up once; 3.4% is in the top ten. Sequenced material: peripheral blood. Every receptor here comes from a woman aged 18-29 years with acute or convalescent COVID-19. CDR3s include the opening cysteine and the closing phenylalanine or tryptophan. D genes are given only for firm matches. A clone size is listed for some rows: how often the clone was seen (once, few, many), or a class if it is expanded.

v_call	j_call	clone_size	d_call	cdr3_aa	cdr3_nt
TRBV10-2	TRBJ2-6	.	.	CASSSGTSDVLTF	TGCGCCAGCAGTTCCGGGACAAGTGACGTCCTGACTTTC
TRBV27	TRBJ2-3	.	TRBD2	CASRLAVDLTDTQYF	TGTGCCAGCCGACTAGCGGTTGATCTGACAGATACGCAGTATTTT
TRBV9	TRBJ1-1	.	TRBD1	CASSAGQRNTEAFF	TGTGCCAGCAGCGCGGGACAGCGGAACACTGAAGCTTTCTTT
TRBV3-1/TRBV3-2	TRBJ1-2	once	.	CASSQPRVGGYGYTF	TGTGCCAGCAGCCAACCGAGGGTGGGTGGCTATGGCTACACCTTC
TRBV30	TRBJ1-4	.	.	CAWSSAQVKFF	TGTGCCTGGAGTTCCGCCCAGGTGAAGTTTTTT
TRBV6-5	TRBJ2-3	.	.	CASSWGPQDTQYF	TGTGCCAGCAGTTGGGGCCCCCAAGATACGCAGTATTTT
TRBV19	TRBJ1-5	once	TRBD1	CASNPGTGQNQPQHF	TGTGCCAGTAACCCCGGGACAGGGCAAAATCAGCCCCAGCATTTT
TRBV5-4	TRBJ2-1	.	TRBD1	CASSFTGTGYNEQFF	TGTGCCAGCAGCTTCACCGGGACAGGGTATAATGAGCAGTTCTTC
TRBV7-2	TRBJ2-7	.	TRBD2	CASSPWAGTSDEQYF	TGTGCCAGCAGCCCATGGGCCGGGACTAGCGACGAGCAGTACTTC
TRBV4-2	TRBJ2-3	.	.	CASSQDHRVPPTDTQYF	TGTGCCAGCAGCCAAGACCACAGGGTTCCCCCCACAGATACGCAGTATTTT
TRBV11-3	TRBJ2-1	.	.	CASSLAGKNEGNEQFF	TGTGCCAGCAGCTTAGCTGGGAAGAATGAGGGCAATGAGCAGTTCTTC
TRBV3-1/TRBV3-2	TRBJ2-3	.	TRBD2	CASSPSGTPDTQYF	TGTGCCAGCAGCCCTAGCGGGACCCCAGATACGCAGTATTTT
TRBV27	TRBJ1-5	.	.	CASSRMGAGPNQPQHF	TGTGCCAGCAGCCGAATGGGGGCTGGACCTAATCAGCCCCAGCATTTT
TRBV6-5	TRBJ1-6	many	.	CAAMTRANSPLHF	TGTGCCGCGATGACCAGGGCCAATTCACCCCTCCACTTT
TRBV7-2	TRBJ2-3	.	.	CASSLGGPRSDTQYF	TGTGCCAGCAGCTTAGGAGGGCCCCGCTCAGATACGCAGTATTTT
TRBV27	TRBJ1-1	.	TRBD1	CASTARTGHLMNTEAFF	TGTGCCAGCACCGCCCGGACAGGGCACCTCATGAACACTGAAGCTTTCTTT
TRBV5-8	TRBJ1-4	.	.	CASTNSNEKLFF	TGTGCCAGCACGAACTCGAATGAAAAACTGTTTTTT
TRBV3-1/TRBV3-2	TRBJ2-6	.	.	CASSQDGTNSGANVLTF	TGTGCCAGCAGCCAAGATGGGACAAACTCTGGGGCCAACGTCCTGACTTTC
TRBV6-6	TRBJ2-1	.	TRBD2	CASSPTSGLYNEQFF	TGTGCCAGCAGTCCTACTAGCGGACTCTACAATGAGCAGTTCTTC
TRBV5-6	TRBJ1-5	.	.	CASSLAGISNQPQHF	TGTGCCAGCAGCTTGGCGGGGATAAGCAATCAGCCCCAGCATTTT
TRBV3-1/TRBV3-2	TRBJ2-4	.	TRBD2	CASSPRTSGHSDIQYF	TGTGCCAGCAGCCCCCGGACTAGCGGGCACAGTGACATTCAGTACTTC
TRBV5-6	TRBJ1-4	.	TRBD1	CASSKGQGVGKLFF	TGTGCCAGCAGCAAGGGACAGGGGGTCGGAAAACTGTTTTTT
TRBV11-2	TRBJ1-2	.	TRBD1	CASSSSDRRYGYTF	TGTGCCAGCAGCTCATCGGACAGGCGCTATGGCTACACCTTC
TRBV6-2/TRBV6-3	TRBJ2-1	.	.	CASSGGRGYHEQFF	TGTGCCAGCAGTGGAGGGAGGGGGTACCATGAGCAGTTCTTC
TRBV29-1	TRBJ2-7	few	.	CSVEKGQGGYEQYF	TGCAGCGTTGAAAAAGGGCAGGGTGGCTACGAGCAGTACTTC
TRBV27	TRBJ2-7	.	TRBD2	CASRGLGGGSYEQYF	TGTGCCAGCAGGGGACTAGGAGGGGGCTCCTACGAGCAGTACTTC
TRBV28	TRBJ1-5	.	.	CASRDGGGATGQPQHF	TGTGCCAGCAGGGACGGCGGGGGGGCTACGGGTCAGCCCCAGCATTTT
TRBV4-2	TRBJ2-7	.	.	CASSQDSSRGGHEQYF	TGTGCCAGCAGCCAAGATTCCAGCAGGGGCGGCCACGAGCAGTACTTC
TRBV20-1	TRBJ1-5	.	.	CSASRWGGNQPQHF	TGCAGTGCTAGTCGCTGGGGGGGCAATCAGCCCCAGCATTTT
TRBV6-6	TRBJ2-2	.	TRBD1	CASSPGQGAGELFF	TGTGCCAGCAGTCCGGGACAGGGGGCCGGGGAGCTGTTTTTT
TRBV28	TRBJ2-1	.	TRBD2	CASTGLAGGYNEQFF	TGTGCCAGCACTGGACTAGCGGGAGGGTACAATGAGCAGTTCTTC
TRBV28	TRBJ2-1	.	TRBD1	CASSPRDRHNEQFF	TGTGCCAGCAGCCCCCGGGACAGACACAATGAGCAGTTCTTC
TRBV4-2	TRBJ1-3	.	TRBD1	CASSPRQGSGNTIYF	TGTGCCAGCAGCCCCCGACAGGGCTCTGGAAACACCATATATTTT
TRBV6-1	TRBJ2-5	.	.	CASSERLGMGQETQYF	TGTGCCAGCAGTGAACGGCTAGGCATGGGCCAAGAGACCCAGTACTTC
TRBV12-3/TRBV12-4	TRBJ2-7	.	.	CASSPLSSYEQYF	TGTGCCAGCAGTCCTCTAAGCTCCTACGAGCAGTACTTC
TRBV29-1	TRBJ2-7	.	TRBD2	CSVEGLAGTYEQYF	TGCAGCGTTGAAGGTCTAGCGGGGACCTACGAGCAGTACTTC
TRBV18	TRBJ2-7	.	TRBD1	CASSPRTGGGYEQYF	TGTGCCAGCTCACCCCGAACAGGGGGCGGCTACGAGCAGTACTTC
TRBV20-1	TRBJ2-7	.	.	CSAPIRYEQYF	TGCAGTGCTCCTATACGCTACGAGCAGTACTTC
TRBV10-2	TRBJ1-2	.	.	CASSDEGFGSNYGYTF	TGCGCCAGCAGTGATGAGGGCTTCGGATCTAACTATGGCTACACCTTC
TRBV10-3	TRBJ2-7	.	TRBD2	CATKLAGGPYEQYF	TGTGCCACAAAACTAGCGGGAGGGCCTTACGAGCAGTACTTC
TRBV30	TRBJ1-1	.	.	CAWSTAHGGEAFF	TGTGCCTGGAGTACGGCCCACGGAGGCGAAGCTTTCTTT